This T cell receptor beta chain was obtained from a study of blood T cell repertoires in COVID-19. Study at large: The United States, Italy and Spain provided the acute and convalescent COVID-19 samples. PBMCs, B-cell-depleted T cells, or T cells provided the cDNA or gDNA that made up the material.

Germline lookup yields CDR1 MNHEY and CDR2 SMNVEV (reference sequence). The CDR3 runs 15 residues. V lost 0 bases and J lost 5; bases outside the gene matches: 6. The protocol was immunoSEQ multiplex PCR, while the TCRdb copy is restricted to in-frame clones and leaves out a portion. In the table there are hundreds of thousands of clones, roughly 90% of which are singletons. Adults between about 18 and 95 years of age took part from about two dozen US areas. Participant reports of clinical history set cohort assignment. The table lists this clone with a count of one. This clonotype originated in a woman aged 25 to 39 with acute COVID-19. Sequencing used PBMCs or T cells enriched from blood (not recorded which). J is TRBJ2-7 and V is TRBV27; 8 bases agree with TRBD2. The CDR3 loop reads CASSLSSGRFDEQYF. The CDR3 DNA sequence: TGTGCCAGCAGTTTATCCAGCGGGAGATTTGACGAGCAGTACTTC.